The 12 T cell receptor beta chains reported below all come from one sample, sequenced in a study of blood T cells in healthy people across ages. Next came a second PCR, run for roughly 6 to 11 cycles, which used a sample-barcoded 5' primer along with a J-beta primer mix. TCRdb reanalysed the 5' RACE reads using MiXCR and keeps one entry per CDR3 protein. The table lists 1.5 million to 2 million distinct CDR3 sequences, 25% to 30% of them singletons. Sequencing was performed on blood. The receptors shown here come from a young woman in good health.

This clonotype was seen a few times. This rearrangement joins TRBV5-1 to TRBJ2-5, with 9 bases fitting TRBD1. Germline CDR1 is SGHRS and CDR2 is YFSETQ. The CDR3 consists of 16 residues. After removal of 1 base from V and 5 bases from J, the junction contained 9 bases not matched to a gene. The CDR3 DNA sequence: TGCGCCAGCAGCTTGCCTCGAACGGGACAGGGTGAGACCCAGTACTTC. Its translation: CASSLPRTGQGETQYF.

This clonotype appeared many times. The chain combines TRBV29-1 with TRBJ2-7, with TRBD1 matching over 8 bases. The CDR3 spans 14 residues. The V and J ends lost 2 bases and 2 bases, in that order; junction bases with no gene match: 5. Germline loops: CDR1 SQVTM, CDR2 ANQGSEA. The DNA for the CDR3 is TGCAGCGTTGAATTTCAGGGGGCAGCCTACGAGCAGTACTTC. Protein product: CSVEFQGAAYEQYF.

This clonotype was counted at least ten times. The CDR3 DNA reads TGCAGTGCTCCAACCGGGACTGCGTACCAAGAGACCCAGTACTTC. Its translation: CSAPTGTAYQETQYF. This chain joins TRBV20-1 and TRBJ2-5; D possibly corresponds to TRBD2 (6 bases). V lost 5 bases to trimming and J lost 0 bases, with 16 bases between them. Germline V gives CDR1 DFQATT, CDR2 SNEGSKA (reference sequence). This CDR3 contains 15 residues.

About this clonotype: Compared with germline, one end of the junction differs, possibly owing to a read error. The chain links TRBV20-1 to TRBJ1-6; D is perhaps TRBD1 (5 bases). Germline assignment: CDR1 DFQATT and CDR2 SNEGSKA (reference sequence). CDR3 length: 14 amino acids. DNA for the CDR3: TGCAGTGCTAGCCGCCAGGGCGGCAATTCTCCCCTCCACTTT. Translated, it gives CSASRQGGNSPLHF.

To note about this clonotype: At one end the junction does not follow the germline gene, possibly because of a read error. The genes are TRBV5-1 and TRBJ2-1, with D perhaps being TRBD1 or TRBD2 (6 bases each). The V gene's germline CDR1 is SGHRS and CDR2 YFSETQ. CDR3 length: 14 amino acids. The CDR3 bases are TGCGCCAGCGGCTTGGAGGGGCAGGGGAGTGAGCAGTTCTTC. Its protein is CASGLEGQGSEQFF. The full variable domain, rest sourced from reference TRBV5-1 and TRBJ2-1, is KAGVTQTPRYLIKTRGQQVTLSCSPISGHRSVSWYQQTPGQGLQFLFEYFSETQRNKGNFPGRFSGRQFSNSRSEMNVSTLELGDSALYLCASGLEGQGSEQFFGPGTRLTVL.

In this sample, this clonotype turned up a few times. This rearrangement joins TRBV7-9 to TRBJ1-2; D is uncertain. CDR3 length: 12 amino acids. CDR1 and CDR2 (germline): SEHNR, FQNEAQ (reference sequence). V lost 4 bases to trimming and J lost 7 bases, with 10 bases between them. The CDR3 sequence is CASSSYLTGYTF. The CDR3 DNA follows: TGTGCCAGCAGCTCTTACCTCACTGGCTACACCTTC.

This clonotype was counted at least ten times. The rearrangement joins TRBV11-2 to TRBJ2-6; 10 bases are a match to TRBD1. V dropped 2 bases and J dropped 2; count of bases not matched to a gene: 6. The CDR3 covers 18 residues. CDR1 is SGHAT and CDR2 is FQNNGV in the germline V gene. CDR3 protein: CASSLWGTGAPGANVLTF. The CDR3 region has the DNA TGTGCCAGCAGCTTATGGGGGACAGGGGCTCCTGGGGCCAACGTCCTGACTTTC.

This clonotype came up many times. This chain links TRBV29-1 with TRBJ2-7; TRBD2 aligns across 7 bases. The CDR3 consists of 14 residues. CDR1 SQVTM and CDR2 ANQGSEA come from the germline V gene. V was clipped by 5 bases and J by 4 bases; unmatched bases: 11. The CDR3 here is CSVHMGLPPYEQYF. CDR3 nucleotides: TGCAGCGTTCATATGGGACTACCCCCATACGAGCAGTACTTC.

This clonotype has a handful of counts. This sequence joins TRBV12-3 or TRBV12-4 and TRBJ1-5, with D unclear. The CDR3 is 12 amino acids. V was cut by 6 bases and J by 4 bases, with 7 bases left in between. CDR3 residues: CASRSENQPQHF. CDR3 in DNA: TGTGCCAGCAGGTCGGAGAATCAGCCCCAGCATTTT.

Remarks on this clonotype: With a much larger clone just one base away, this may be a read error. This chain links TRBV7-3 with TRBJ2-7; D perhaps matches TRBD2 (5 bases). Germline V gene data show CDR1 as SGHTA and CDR2 as FQGTGA. Trimming cost V 1 base and J 2 bases, with 15 bases left between them. This CDR3 region has 16 residues. The CDR3 loop is CASSLRAGGPAYEQYF. The CDR3, as DNA: TGTGCCAGCAGCTTAAGAGCAGGCGGGCCCGCCTACGAGCAGTACTTC.

In this sample, this clonotype turned up a few times. DNA of the CDR3: TGTGCCAGCAGTTACTCGCCCCAGAACACCGGGGAGCTGTTTTTT. This sequence encodes CASSYSPQNTGELFF. The rearrangement links TRBV6-5 to TRBJ2-2; D unresolved. Between the trimmed V and J ends, which lost 0 bases and 1 base, there was a span of 6 bases. CDR3 length equals 15 residues. Germline V gene lookup returns CDR1 MNHEY and CDR2 SVGAGI.

This clonotype was picked up one time. A much larger clone lies a single base off, so this may be a read error. The V gene is TRBV6-5, the J gene TRBJ2-1; D possibly corresponds to TRBD2 (6 bases). The CDR3 length is 13 residues. Germline V gives CDR1 MNHEY, CDR2 SVGAGI. The CDR3 DNA sequence: TGTGCCAGCAGTGCGGGGCTTTTGGGGGAGCAGGACTTC. This sequence encodes CASSAGLLGEQDF.